Shown below are 26 T cell receptor beta chains from a single sample sequenced in a study of shared clonotypes between healthy human individuals. Method: immunoSEQ multiplex PCR; TCRdb's copy keeps in-frame clones and lacks some. In the table there are about 1,900,000 clones, less than 95% of which are singletons. Naive CD8 cells lacked CD45RO and underwent positive selection for CCR7, leaving out terminally differentiated effector memory CD45RA+ cells. The sequencing sample was made of naive CD8+ T cells sorted from blood. Source of these receptors: a man younger than 30 in good health.

V and J are TRBV6-5 and TRBJ1-2; 10 bases are shared with TRBD1. The trim removed 7 bases at V and 2 bases at J, leaving 7 bases unmatched. Germline V gene sequence: CDR1 MNHEY, CDR2 SVGAGI. This CDR3 is built from 15 residues. CDR3: CASTLTGGGNYGYTF. For the CDR3, the DNA is TGTGCCAGCACCCTGACAGGGGGCGGCAACTATGGCTACACCTTC.

The chain combines TRBV19 with TRBJ1-6; TRBD1 aligns across 7 bases. This CDR3 has 15 amino acids. V was pared by 5 bases and J by 7 bases, with 8 bases of the junction left unmatched. In germline, CDR1 is LNHDA, CDR2 SQIVND (reference sequence). The CDR3: CASSPRDRLNSPLHF. The CDR3, as DNA: TGTGCCAGTAGTCCTCGGGACAGATTGAATTCACCCCTCCACTTT.

The J gene is TRBJ2-7, the V gene TRBV5-6; D is uncertain. CDR3 length: 14 residues. Trimming shortened V by 1 base and J by 5 bases, and 13 bases separated the two germline ends. Germline values: CDR1 SGHDT, CDR2 YYEEEE. The CDR3 is CASSLITAWDEQYF. The CDR3 DNA reads as TGTGCCAGCAGCTTGATTACCGCCTGGGACGAGCAGTACTTC.

The DNA of the CDR3 is TGTGCCAGCAGTGAGATGGGACTAGCGGGGGGCACAGATACGCAGTATTTT. Protein sequence: CASSEMGLAGGTDTQYF. V usage is TRBV6-1 and J usage is TRBJ2-3; 14 bases line up with TRBD2. This CDR3 has 17 residues. The trim removed 3 bases at V and 1 base at J, leaving 3 bases unmatched. Per germline, CDR1 MNHNS and CDR2 SASEGT.

The rearrangement joins TRBV27 to TRBJ2-2; no clear D gene. Germline lookup yields CDR1 MNHEY and CDR2 SMNVEV (reference sequence). Trimming stripped 2 bases from V and 0 bases from J, with 4 bases between. The CDR3 consists of 14 residues. The CDR3 nucleotides are TGTGCCAGCAGTTTACAGCCGAACACCGGGGAGCTGTTTTTT. Amino acid sequence: CASSLQPNTGELFF.

The chain employs TRBV29-1 and TRBJ1-1; D unclear. V was pared by 3 bases and J by 4 bases, with 18 bases between. Germline CDR1 SQVTM, CDR2 ANQGSEA. The length of the CDR3 is 15 residues. CDR3 bases: TGCAGCGTTGATCTGCTAGGGTTTGATTTCACTGAAGCTTTCTTT. Protein sequence: CSVDLLGFDFTEAFF.

This chain uses TRBV28 with TRBJ2-7, with 11 bases identical to TRBD1. Germline CDR1 reads MDHEN; CDR2 reads SYDVKM. The trim removed 7 bases at V and 2 bases at J, leaving 1 base unmatched. The CDR3 runs to 13 residues. CDR3: CASTGQGAYEQYF. In DNA form, the CDR3 reads TGTGCCAGCACGGGACAGGGGGCCTACGAGCAGTACTTC.

The CDR3 region has the DNA TGCGCCAGCAGTGACGGGGGAGGGCTTTCGGATACGCAGTATTTT. Translation gives CASSDGGGLSDTQYF. This rearrangement joins TRBV10-1 to TRBJ2-3; 7 positions agree with TRBD2. This CDR3 is 15 amino acids long. The J segment lost 6 bases and the V segment lost 3 bases, leaving 9 bases of the junction unmatched. Germline V gene data show CDR1 as WNHNN and CDR2 as SYGVQD (reference sequence).

The chain has TRBV6-5 and TRBJ1-5; no clear D. V shed 6 bases and J shed 8 bases, with 20 bases lying between them. CDR3 length: 15 residues. In germline, CDR1 is MNHEY, CDR2 SVGAGI. CDR3 loop: CASSPRTPVFEPQHF. The DNA for the CDR3 is TGTGCCAGCAGCCCCAGGACTCCCGTGTTCGAGCCCCAGCATTTT.

The chain combines TRBV2 with TRBJ2-7, with 8 nucleotides matching TRBD1. Germline assignment: CDR1 SNHLY and CDR2 FYNNEI. V shed 0 bases, J shed 3 bases, and the junction held 7 bases outside the gene matches. The length of the CDR3 is 16 residues. CDR3 sequence (DNA): TGTGCCAGCAGTGAAGCAGGGGGGACAGGACACTACGAGCAGTACTTC. Its translation is CASSEAGGTGHYEQYF.

The rearrangement uses TRBV6-1 and TRBJ2-5, with D hard to call. Near its end, the DNA agrees better with TRBJ2-7, so the J call may be wrong. CDR3 length equals 12 residues. CDR1 MNHNS and CDR2 SASEGT come from the germline V gene. CDR3 sequence reads: CASSELGYEQYF. DNA for the CDR3: TGTGCCAGCAGTGAATTAGGCTACGAGCAGTACTTC.

The gene calls are TRBV2 and TRBJ2-7; 11 nucleotides line up with TRBD1. Unmatched junction bases numbered 9, after V lost 6 bases and J lost 5 bases. The CDR3 runs 15 residues. The germline gives CDR1 SNHLY, CDR2 FYNNEI. CDR3 amino acids: CASSQGQGASDEQYF. In DNA, the CDR3 is TGTGCCAGCAGCCAAGGACAGGGGGCGAGCGACGAGCAGTACTTC.

V and J are TRBV5-6 and TRBJ2-7; D perhaps matches TRBD1 (6 bases). The CDR3 consists of 19 residues. Germline V CDR1 and CDR2: SGHDT, YYEEEE. Trimming took 4 bases from V and 2 from J, leaving 28 bases between them. The CDR3 region is CASSPSSAVGQGNPYEQYF. DNA for the CDR3: TGTGCCAGCAGCCCGTCCTCGGCGGTAGGGCAGGGGAATCCCTACGAGCAGTACTTC.

This clone was recorded only once. This chain uses TRBV4-1 with TRBJ2-4; 8 bases align to TRBD2. Germline V gene sequence: CDR1 MGHRA, CDR2 YSYEKL. This CDR3 comprises 14 residues. V lost 5 bases to trimming and J lost 8 bases; unmatched junction nucleotides: 8. CDR3 protein: CASSALAGSDIQYF. The CDR3 DNA sequence: TGCGCCAGCAGCGCCTTAGCGGGGTCGGACATTCAGTACTTC.

The chain recombines TRBV7-3 with TRBJ2-1; D tentatively reads TRBD1 or TRBD2 (6 bases each). Trimming cost V 1 base and J 1 base, with 8 bases left between them. CDR3 length: 15 amino acids. The V gene's germline CDR1 is SGHTA and CDR2 FQGTGA. The CDR3 DNA is TGTGCCAGCAGCTTAATAGGGGGGTCCTACAATGAGCAGTTCTTC. This sequence encodes CASSLIGGSYNEQFF.

As concerns this clone: This specimen includes other DNA sequences encoding the same CDR3. The chain couples TRBV9 to TRBJ2-1; 7 positions match TRBD1. Germline V CDR1 and CDR2: SGDLS, YYNGEE. The CDR3 has 15 amino acids. The trim removed 0 bases at V and 1 base at J, leaving 1 base unmatched. CDR3 DNA sequence: TGTGCCAGCAGCGTAGCAGGGGGTTCCTACAATGAGCAGTTCTTC. Its protein product is CASSVAGGSYNEQFF. The full variable domain, completed using reference TRBV9 and TRBJ2-1, is DSGVTQTPKHLITATGQRVTLRCSPRSGDLSVYWYQQSLDQGLQFLIQYYNGEERAKGNILERFSAQQFPDLHSELNLSSLELGDSALYFCASSVAGGSYNEQFFGPGTRLTVL.

The CDR3 DNA is TGTGCCAAAGAGACTGAAGCTTTCTTT. It is translated as CAKETEAFF. V usage is TRBV7-9 and J usage is TRBJ1-1; D remains ambiguous. The CDR3 is made up of 9 amino acids. V was trimmed by 10 bases and J by 5 bases, leaving 5 bases between them. Germline-derived CDR1 and CDR2 are SEHNR and FQNEAQ (reference sequence).

V usage is TRBV6-4 and J usage is TRBJ1-1, with TRBD1 matching 7 bases. CDR1 is MRHNA and CDR2 is SNTAGT in the germline V gene. The CDR3 runs to 13 residues. The ends lost 3 bases at V and 6 bases at J; junction bases unmatched: 4. The chain's CDR3 is CASSEDREAEAFF. CDR3 DNA sequence: TGTGCCAGCAGTGAAGACAGGGAAGCTGAAGCTTTCTTT.

V gene TRBV5-4 combines with J gene TRBJ1-1; D perhaps matches TRBD1 (6 bases). Germline CDR1 reads SGHNT; CDR2 reads YYREEE (reference sequence). The V end was cut by 4 bases, the J end by 3 bases, with 16 bases between. This CDR3 contains 15 residues. The CDR3 is CASSLGGGSYTEAFF. CDR3 nucleotides: TGTGCCAGCAGCCTAGGGGGGGGGTCCTACACTGAAGCTTTCTTT. The whole variable domain, remainder taken from reference TRBV5-4 and TRBJ1-1, is ETGVTQSPTHLIKTRGQQVTLRCSSQSGHNTVSWYQQALGQGPQFIFQYYREEENGRGNFPPRFSGLQFPNYSSELNVNALELDDSALYLCASSLGGGSYTEAFFGQGTRLTVV.

The J gene is TRBJ1-1, the V gene TRBV28; D not resolved. The CDR3 runs to 12 residues. V lost 5 bases to trimming and J lost 2 bases, with 6 bases between them. Germline V gene sequence: CDR1 MDHEN, CDR2 SYDVKM. Here the CDR3 reads CASSDENTEAFF. CDR3 DNA: TGTGCCAGCAGTGACGAAAACACTGAAGCTTTCTTT.

Concerning this clone itself: A read error may account for a junction end that differs from germline. The chain uses TRBV6-6 and TRBJ2-7, with 12 bases that match TRBD2. The CDR3 totals 12 residues. Germline V gene data show CDR1 as MNHNY and CDR2 as SVGAGI (reference sequence). CDR3 DNA sequence: TGTGCCAGCAGTACAACTAGCGGGGGGCGAGACTTC. Translating it yields CASSTTSGGRDF.

About this clone itself: Other DNA sequences in this specimen translate into the identical CDR3. J is TRBJ2-3 and V is TRBV7-6; the match to TRBD1 covers 10 bases. The CDR3 contains 14 residues. V trimming: 4 bases; J trimming: 3 bases; junction bases outside the gene matches: 1. Germline CDR1 is SGHVS and CDR2 is FNYEAQ. CDR3 loop: CASSWTGGTDTQYF. The CDR3 DNA follows: TGTGCCAGCAGCTGGACAGGGGGTACAGATACGCAGTATTTT. The variable domain in full, with the rest retrieved from reference TRBV7-6 and TRBJ2-3, is GAGVSQSPRYKVTKRGQDVALRCDPISGHVSLYWYRQALGQGPEFLTYFNYEAQQDKSGLPNDRFSAERPEGSISTLTIQRTEQRDSAMYRCASSWTGGTDTQYFGPGTRLTVL.

V is TRBV6-1 and J is TRBJ2-7, with D hard to call. V was clipped by 7 bases and J by 4 bases, with 11 bases between them. Germline assignment: CDR1 MNHNS and CDR2 SASEGT. This CDR3 comprises 12 residues. The CDR3 nucleotides are TGTGCCAGCAAAACCGGGCTATACGAGCAGTACTTC. Amino acids: CASKTGLYEQYF.

The J gene is TRBJ2-5, the V gene TRBV11-2; D is possibly TRBD1 (6 bases). The V gene lost 8 bases and the J gene lost 5 bases, with 12 bases spanning the gap. There are 12 residues in the CDR3. Germline-derived CDR1 and CDR2 are SGHAT and FQNNGV. CDR3 in DNA: TGTGCCAGCGAGGGGGTGGAGGAGACCCAGTACTTC. This gives the protein CASEGVEETQYF.

The chain has TRBV4-3 and TRBJ2-7; the D is unclear. Germline assignment: CDR1 LGHNA and CDR2 YSLEER. Trimming left V 4 bases short and J 4 bases short, with 14 bases between. CDR3 length: 14 amino acids. The DNA for the CDR3 is TGCGCCAGCAGCCCCGCCGCGGACGAGTACGAGCAGTACTTC. Its protein product is CASSPAADEYEQYF.

V and J are TRBV29-1 and TRBJ1-2; D is ambiguous. This CDR3 is built from 15 residues. V shed 0 bases and J shed 2 bases, with 13 bases lying between them. Germline CDR1 SQVTM, CDR2 ANQGSEA. The chain's CDR3 is CSVEDGPVQNYGYTF. The CDR3 DNA reads TGCAGCGTTGAAGATGGTCCGGTACAGAACTATGGCTACACCTTC.